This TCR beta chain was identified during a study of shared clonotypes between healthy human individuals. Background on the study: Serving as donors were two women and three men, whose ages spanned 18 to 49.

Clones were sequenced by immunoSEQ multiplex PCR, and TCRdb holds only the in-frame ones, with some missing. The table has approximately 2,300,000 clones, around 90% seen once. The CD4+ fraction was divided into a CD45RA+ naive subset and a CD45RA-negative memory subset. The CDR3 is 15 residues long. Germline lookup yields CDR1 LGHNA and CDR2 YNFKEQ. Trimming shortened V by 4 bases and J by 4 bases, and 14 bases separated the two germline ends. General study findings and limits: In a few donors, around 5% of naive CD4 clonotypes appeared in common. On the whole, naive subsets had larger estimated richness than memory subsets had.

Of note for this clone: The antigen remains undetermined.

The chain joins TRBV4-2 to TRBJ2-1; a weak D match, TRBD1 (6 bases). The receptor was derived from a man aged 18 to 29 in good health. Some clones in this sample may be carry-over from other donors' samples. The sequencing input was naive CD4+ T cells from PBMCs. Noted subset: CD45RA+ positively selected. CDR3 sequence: CASSPEGQGYNEQFF. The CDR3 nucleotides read TGTGCCAGCAGCCCCGAGGGACAAGGATACAATGAGCAGTTCTTC.